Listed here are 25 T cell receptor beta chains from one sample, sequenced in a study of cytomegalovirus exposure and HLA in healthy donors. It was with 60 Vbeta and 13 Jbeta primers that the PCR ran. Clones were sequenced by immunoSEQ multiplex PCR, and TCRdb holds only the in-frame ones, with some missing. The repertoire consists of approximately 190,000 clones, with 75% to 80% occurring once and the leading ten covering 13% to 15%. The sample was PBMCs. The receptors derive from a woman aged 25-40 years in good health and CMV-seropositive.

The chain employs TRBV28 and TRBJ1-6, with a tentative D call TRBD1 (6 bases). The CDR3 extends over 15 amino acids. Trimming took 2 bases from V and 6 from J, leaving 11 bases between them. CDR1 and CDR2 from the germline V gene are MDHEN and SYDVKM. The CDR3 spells CASSLMGAGNSPLHF. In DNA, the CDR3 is TGTGCCAGCAGTTTAATGGGGGCTGGTAATTCACCCCTCCACTTT.

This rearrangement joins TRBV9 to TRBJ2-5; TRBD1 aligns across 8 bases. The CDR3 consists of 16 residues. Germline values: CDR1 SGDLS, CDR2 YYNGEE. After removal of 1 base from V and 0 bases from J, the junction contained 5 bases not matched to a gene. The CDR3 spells CASSVSGTGYQETQYF. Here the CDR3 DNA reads TGTGCCAGCAGCGTATCCGGGACAGGTTACCAAGAGACCCAGTACTTC.

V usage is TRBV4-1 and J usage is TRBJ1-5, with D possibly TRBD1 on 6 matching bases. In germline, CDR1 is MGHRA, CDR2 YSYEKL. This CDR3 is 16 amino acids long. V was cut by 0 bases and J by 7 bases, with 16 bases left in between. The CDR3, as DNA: TGCGCCAGCAGCCAAGAAAACCACAGGGTAGGGCAGCCCCAGCATTTT. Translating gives CASSQENHRVGQPQHF.

CDR3 in DNA: TGCGCCAGCAGCTCGGGAAAAGGCAATGAGCAGTTCTTC. This encodes CASSSGKGNEQFF. This rearrangement joins TRBV5-1 to TRBJ2-1; TRBD2 might be the D (5 bases). The CDR3 is made up of 13 amino acids. Germline values: CDR1 SGHRS, CDR2 YFSETQ. Trimming stripped 3 bases from V and 6 bases from J, with 10 bases between.

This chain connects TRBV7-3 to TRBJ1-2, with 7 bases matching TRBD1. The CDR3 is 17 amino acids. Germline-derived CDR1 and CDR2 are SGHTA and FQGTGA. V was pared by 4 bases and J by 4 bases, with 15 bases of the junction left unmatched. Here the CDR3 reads CASSWGRRGQQPYGYTF. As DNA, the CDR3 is TGTGCCAGCAGCTGGGGAAGACGGGGACAGCAACCCTATGGCTACACCTTC.

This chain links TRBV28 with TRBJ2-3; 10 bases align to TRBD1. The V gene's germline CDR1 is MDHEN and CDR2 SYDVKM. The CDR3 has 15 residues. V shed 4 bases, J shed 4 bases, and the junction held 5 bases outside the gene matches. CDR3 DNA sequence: TGTGCCAGCAGTTCCCGGGACAGGGGTGCAGATACGCAGTATTTT. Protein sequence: CASSSRDRGADTQYF.

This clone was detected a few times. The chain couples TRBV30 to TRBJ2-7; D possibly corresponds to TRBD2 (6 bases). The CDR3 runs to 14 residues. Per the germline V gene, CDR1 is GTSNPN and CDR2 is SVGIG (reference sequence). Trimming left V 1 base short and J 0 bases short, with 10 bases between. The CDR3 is CAWSAGGTSYEQYF. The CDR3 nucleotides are TGTGCCTGGAGTGCCGGCGGGACCTCCTACGAGCAGTACTTC.

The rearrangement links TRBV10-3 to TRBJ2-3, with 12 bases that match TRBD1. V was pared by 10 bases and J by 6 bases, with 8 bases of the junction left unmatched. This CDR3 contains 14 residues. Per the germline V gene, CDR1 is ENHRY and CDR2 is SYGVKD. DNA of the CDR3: TGTGCCAGTAGCCGGGACAGGGGGCAGGATACGCAGTATTTT. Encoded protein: CASSRDRGQDTQYF.

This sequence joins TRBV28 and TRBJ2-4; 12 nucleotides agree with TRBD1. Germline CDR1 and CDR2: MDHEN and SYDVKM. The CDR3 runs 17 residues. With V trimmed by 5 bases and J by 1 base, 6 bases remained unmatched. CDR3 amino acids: CASSHRDRGRAKNIQYF. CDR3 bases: TGTGCCAGCAGTCACCGGGACAGGGGGCGGGCCAAAAACATTCAGTACTTC.

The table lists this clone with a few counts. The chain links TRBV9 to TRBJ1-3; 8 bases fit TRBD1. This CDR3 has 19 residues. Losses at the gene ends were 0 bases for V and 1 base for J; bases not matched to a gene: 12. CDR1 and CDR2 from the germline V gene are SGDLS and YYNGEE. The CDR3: CASSVANDRGGISGNTIYF. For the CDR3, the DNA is TGTGCCAGCAGCGTAGCTAATGACAGGGGAGGCATATCTGGAAACACCATATATTTT.

The CDR3 DNA reads TGTGCCAGTAAGGATGTGGAGGCGTACCAAGAGACCCAGTACTTC. Protein product: CASKDVEAYQETQYF. The rearrangement links TRBV19 to TRBJ2-5; possible D gene TRBD2, 5 bases. CDR1 and CDR2 (germline): LNHDA, SQIVND (reference sequence). The V end lost 7 bases, the J end lost 0 bases, and 15 bases lay between the germline ends. CDR3 length: 15 amino acids.

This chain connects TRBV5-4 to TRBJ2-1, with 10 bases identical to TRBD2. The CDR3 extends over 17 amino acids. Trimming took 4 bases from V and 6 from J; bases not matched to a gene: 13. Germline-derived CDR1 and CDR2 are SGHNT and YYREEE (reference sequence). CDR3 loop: CASSRRGAGGPTNEQFF. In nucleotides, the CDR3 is TGTGCCAGCAGCCGACGTGGAGCGGGAGGGCCGACCAATGAGCAGTTCTTC.

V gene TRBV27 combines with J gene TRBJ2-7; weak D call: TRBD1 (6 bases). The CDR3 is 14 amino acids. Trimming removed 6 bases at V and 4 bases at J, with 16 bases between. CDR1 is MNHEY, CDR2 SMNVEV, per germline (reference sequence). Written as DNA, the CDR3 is TGTGCCAGCAGCCAACAGGGCCTTTCTTACGAGCAGTACTTC. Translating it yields CASSQQGLSYEQYF.

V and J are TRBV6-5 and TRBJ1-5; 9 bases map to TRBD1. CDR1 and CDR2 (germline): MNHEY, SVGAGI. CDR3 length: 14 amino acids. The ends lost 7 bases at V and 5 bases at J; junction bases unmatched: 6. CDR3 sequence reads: CASKQDRGYQPQHF. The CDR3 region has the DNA TGTGCCAGCAAACAGGACAGGGGCTATCAGCCCCAGCATTTT.

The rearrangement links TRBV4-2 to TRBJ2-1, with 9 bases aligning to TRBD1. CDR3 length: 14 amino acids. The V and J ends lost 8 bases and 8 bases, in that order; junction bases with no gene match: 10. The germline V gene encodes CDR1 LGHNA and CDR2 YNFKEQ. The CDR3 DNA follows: TGTGCCAGCGGACCCCGGGACAGGGTTGATGAGCAGTTCTTC. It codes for CASGPRDRVDEQFF.

In DNA, the CDR3 is TGTGCCAGCAGTGACGAATGGGCGGGCGGGGAGCTGTTTTTT. The encoded protein is CASSDEWAGGELFF. The V call is TRBV2, the J call TRBJ2-2; perhaps TRBD2 as D (5 bases). The CDR3 consists of 14 residues. V lost 3 bases and J 7 bases, leaving 12 bases between the germline ends. The germline V gene encodes CDR1 SNHLY and CDR2 FYNNEI. The variable domain in full, with the rest retrieved from reference TRBV2 and TRBJ2-2, is EPEVTQTPSHQVTQMGQEVILRCVPISNHLYFYWYRQILGQKVEFLVSFYNNEISEKSEIFDDQFSVERPDGSNFTLKIRSTKLEDSAMYFCASSDEWAGGELFFGEGSRLTVL.

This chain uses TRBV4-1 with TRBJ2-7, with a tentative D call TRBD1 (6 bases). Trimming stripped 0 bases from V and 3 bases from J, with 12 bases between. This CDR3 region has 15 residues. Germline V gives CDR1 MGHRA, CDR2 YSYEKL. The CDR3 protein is CASSQEIGRGYEQYF. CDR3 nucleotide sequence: TGCGCCAGCAGCCAAGAAATAGGCAGGGGCTACGAGCAGTACTTC.

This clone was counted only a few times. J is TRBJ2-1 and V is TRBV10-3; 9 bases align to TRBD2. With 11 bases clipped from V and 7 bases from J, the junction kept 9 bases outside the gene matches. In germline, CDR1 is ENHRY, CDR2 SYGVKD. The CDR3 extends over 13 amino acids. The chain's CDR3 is CASGSGGTNEQFF. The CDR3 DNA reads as TGTGCCTCCGGGAGCGGGGGGACGAATGAGCAGTTCTTC.

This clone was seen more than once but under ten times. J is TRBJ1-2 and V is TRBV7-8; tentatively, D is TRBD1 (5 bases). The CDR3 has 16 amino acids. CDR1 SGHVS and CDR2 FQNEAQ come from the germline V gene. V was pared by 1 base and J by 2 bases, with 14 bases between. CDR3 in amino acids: CASSLGRGGENYGYTF. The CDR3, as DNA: TGTGCCAGCAGCTTAGGTCGCGGGGGAGAGAACTATGGCTACACCTTC.

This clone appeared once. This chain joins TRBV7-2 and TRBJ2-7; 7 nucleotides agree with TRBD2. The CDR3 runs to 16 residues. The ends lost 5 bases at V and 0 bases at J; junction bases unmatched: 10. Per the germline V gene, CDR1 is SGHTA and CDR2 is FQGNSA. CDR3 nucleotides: TGTGCCAGCAGCACTTGGGGGACTACGAGCTCCTACGAGCAGTACTTC. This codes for CASSTWGTTSSYEQYF. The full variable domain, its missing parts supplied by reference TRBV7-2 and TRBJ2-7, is GAGVSQSPSNKVTEKGKDVELRCDPISGHTALYWYRQSLGQGLEFLIYFQGNSAPDKSGLPSDRFSAERTGGSVSTLTIQRTQQEDSAVYLCASSTWGTTSSYEQYFGPGTRLTVT.

The CDR3 sequence is CASSYFRSGEAFF. The CDR3 DNA is TGTGCCAGCAGTTACTTCAGGTCGGGAGAAGCTTTCTTT. V and J are TRBV6-5 and TRBJ1-1; D is unclear. The CDR3 has 13 residues. Germline CDR1 is MNHEY and CDR2 is SVGAGI. Between the trimmed V and J ends, which lost 1 base and 8 bases, there was a span of 11 bases.

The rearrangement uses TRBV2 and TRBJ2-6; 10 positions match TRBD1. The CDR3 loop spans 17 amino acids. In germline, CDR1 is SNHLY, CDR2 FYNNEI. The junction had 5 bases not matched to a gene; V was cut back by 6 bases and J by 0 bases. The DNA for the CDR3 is TGTGCCAGCAGGGGGGGACAGGGGCGCTCTGGGGCCAACGTCCTGACTTTC. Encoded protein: CASRGGQGRSGANVLTF.

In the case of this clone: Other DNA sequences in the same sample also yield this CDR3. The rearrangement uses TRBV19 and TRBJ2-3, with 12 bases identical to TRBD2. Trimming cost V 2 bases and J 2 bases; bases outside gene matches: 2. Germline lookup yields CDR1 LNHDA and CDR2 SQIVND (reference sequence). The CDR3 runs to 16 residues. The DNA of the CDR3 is TGTGCCAGTAGTATACTAGCGGGAGGGATCACAGATACGCAGTATTTT. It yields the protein CASSILAGGITDTQYF. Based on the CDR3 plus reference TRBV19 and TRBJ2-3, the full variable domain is DGGITQSPKYLFRKEGQNVTLSCEQNLNHDAMYWYRQDPGQGLRLIYYSQIVNDFQKGDIAEGYSVSREKKESFPLTVTSAQKNPTAFYLCASSILAGGITDTQYFGPGTRLTVL.

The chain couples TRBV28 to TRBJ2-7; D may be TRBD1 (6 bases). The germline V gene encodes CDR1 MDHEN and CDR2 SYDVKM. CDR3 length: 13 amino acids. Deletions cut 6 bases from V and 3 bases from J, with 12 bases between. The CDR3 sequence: CASRRGTFYEQYF. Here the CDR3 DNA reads TGTGCCAGCAGAAGGGGGACCTTCTACGAGCAGTACTTC.

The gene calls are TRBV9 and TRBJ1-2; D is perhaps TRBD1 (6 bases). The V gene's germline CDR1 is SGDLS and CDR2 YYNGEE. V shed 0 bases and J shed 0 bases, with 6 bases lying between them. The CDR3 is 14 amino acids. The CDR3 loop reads CASSVGDTNYGYTF. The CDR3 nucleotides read TGTGCCAGCAGCGTAGGGGACACTAACTATGGCTACACCTTC.